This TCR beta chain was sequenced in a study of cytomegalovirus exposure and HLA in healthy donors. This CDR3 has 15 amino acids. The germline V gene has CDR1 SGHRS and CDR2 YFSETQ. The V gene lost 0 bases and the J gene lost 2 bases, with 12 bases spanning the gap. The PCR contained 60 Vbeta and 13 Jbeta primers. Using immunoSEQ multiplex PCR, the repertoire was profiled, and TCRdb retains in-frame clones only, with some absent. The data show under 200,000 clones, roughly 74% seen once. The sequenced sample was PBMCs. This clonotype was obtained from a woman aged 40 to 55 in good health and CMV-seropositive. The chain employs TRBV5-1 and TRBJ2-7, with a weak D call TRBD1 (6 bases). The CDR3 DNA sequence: TGCGCCAGCAGCTTGGGGCCAGGGGAAACCTACGAGCAGTACTTC. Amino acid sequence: CASSLGPGETYEQYF.